What follows are 21 T cell receptor beta chains derived from one specimen sequenced in a study of tumor and adjacent non-tumor tissue in lung cancer. RNA was extracted from bulk tissue without any cell sorting. More than 3 cm separated this lung sample from the edge of the tumor. Three rounds of nested PCR, following a modified ARM-PCR protocol, produced the TCRbeta library. TCRdb re-analysed the multiplex PCR reads in MiXCR, keeping a single row per CDR3 protein. The data hold 45,000 to 65,000 distinct CDR3 sequences, with just under 75% observed a single time. Sequencing was done on a sample of distant non-tumor lung tissue. All receptors come from an older woman with non-small cell lung cancer.

This clonotype has just a few counts. An end of the junction does not agree with germline; a read error may underlie this. The chain combines TRBV29-1 with TRBJ1-4; D is possibly TRBD1 (5 bases). The CDR3 is 13 residues long. Looked up from germline, CDR1 is SQVTM and CDR2 is ANQGSEA. The CDR3, as DNA: TGCATCGCCGCAGGGTTCGGGAATGAAAAACTGTTCTTT. Translated, it gives CIAAGFGNEKLFF.

A note on this clonotype: One end of the junction does not line up with germline, which may come from a read error. This chain joins TRBV5-6 and TRBJ2-4; no definite D call. The CDR3 totals 15 residues. Germline assignment: CDR1 SGHDT and CDR2 YYEEEE. The CDR3 is CANSKQRHVIDIHYF. The CDR3, as DNA: TGTGCCAACAGCAAGCAGAGACACGTAATTGACATTCACTACTTC.

Worth noting for this clonotype: A read error may be the cause here, since a much bigger clone is one base away. This chain uses TRBV14 with TRBJ1-2; D gene uncertain. The CDR3 has 14 residues. The V end was cut by 0 bases, the J end by 4 bases, with 9 bases between. From germline, CDR1 is SGHDN and CDR2 FVKESK. CDR3 bases: TGTGCCAGCAGCCAAGAAGACATGGGCTATGGCTACACCTTC. Translating gives CASSQEDMGYGYTF.

Points on this clonotype: An end of the junction differs from the germline gene, which may be a read error. V and J are TRBV6-2 or TRBV6-3 and TRBJ2-2; 7 bases are a match to TRBD1. The CDR3 is 17 residues long. Germline CDR1 MNHEY, CDR2 SVGEGT. The CDR3 DNA follows: TGTGCCAGCAAGGGGATCCTGACAGGGTGGAGCACCGGGGAGCTATTTTTT. Translated: CASKGILTGWSTGELFF.

The rearrangement joins TRBV4-3 to TRBJ2-1, with 7 positions matching TRBD2. The V gene's germline CDR1 is LGHNA and CDR2 YSLEER. V shed 1 base and J 5 bases; nucleotides not matched to a gene: 5. There are 15 residues in the CDR3. For the CDR3, the DNA is TGCGCCAGCAGCCAAGGTTCACGGGGGGACAATGAGCAGTTCTTC. Translation: CASSQGSRGDNEQFF.

The chain joins TRBV28 to TRBJ2-5; maybe TRBD2 (6 bases). From germline, CDR1 is MDHEN and CDR2 SYDVKM. With 6 bases removed from V and 1 base from J, the gap between germline ends came to 15 bases. There are 15 residues in the CDR3. The CDR3 loop is CASRLRRGLQETQYF. Written as DNA, the CDR3 is TGTGCCAGCAGATTAAGGAGGGGCCTCCAAGAGACCCAGTACTTC.

There are a few counts of this clonotype. A much larger clone differs from this one at a single base, so this may be a read error. The V and J genes are TRBV29-1 and TRBJ2-7, with TRBD2 matching 10 bases. After removal of 0 bases from V and 12 bases from J, the junction contained 11 bases not matched to a gene. CDR3 size: 14 residues. In germline, CDR1 is SQVTM, CDR2 ANQGSEA. CDR3 loop: CSVEDLRSGGEMYF. In DNA form, the CDR3 reads TGCAGCGTTGAAGATCTTAGGAGCGGGGGGGAAATGTACTTC.

The chain couples TRBV4-3 to TRBJ2-7; D may be TRBD2 (6 bases). Trimming took 0 bases from V and 4 from J, leaving 19 bases between them. The CDR3 consists of 17 residues. Per the germline V gene, CDR1 is LGHNA and CDR2 is YSLEER. CDR3 nucleotides: TGCGCCAGCAGCCAAGATGGCCGGAGGGATAAATGGTACGAGCAGTACTTC. This sequence encodes CASSQDGRRDKWYEQYF.

As for this clonotype: The CDR3 does not end in the conserved phenylalanine or tryptophan, so this is likely a read error. The J gene is TRBJ2-1, the V gene TRBV28; 7 bases are shared with TRBD1. With 6 bases clipped from V and 7 bases from J, the junction kept 6 bases outside the gene matches. The CDR3 is made up of 13 amino acids. The germline V gene encodes CDR1 MDHEN and CDR2 SYDVKM. CDR3 sequence reads: CASSGPDRNEQFS. CDR3 bases: TGTGCCAGCAGCGGACCGGACAGGAATGAGCAGTTCTCC.

Of note for this clonotype: At one of its ends the junction is not consistent with the germline gene, which may arise from a read error. The chain has TRBV4-3 and TRBJ2-3; 10 bases align to TRBD1. CDR1 LGHNA and CDR2 YSLEER come from the germline V gene. This CDR3 has 16 residues. In DNA form, the CDR3 reads TGCACCAGCAGCCAAGATAGGGGACAGGGGACAGATACGCAGTATTTT. It yields the protein CTSSQDRGQGTDTQYF.

The rearrangement uses TRBV11-3 and TRBJ2-3; D may be TRBD1 or TRBD2 (5 bases each). V lost 7 bases, J lost 5 bases, and 19 bases lay in between. The CDR3 consists of 15 residues. Per germline, CDR1 SGHNT and CDR2 YENEEA. CDR3 in DNA: TGTGCCAGCAACTACAGTGGGGGTCTAGGAGATACGCAGTATTTT. Translation: CASNYSGGLGDTQYF.

This chain joins TRBV11-2 and TRBJ1-5; D uncertain. The germline V gene has CDR1 SGHAT and CDR2 FQNNGV. The CDR3 has 14 residues. The V end lost 3 bases, the J end lost 9 bases, and 15 bases lay between the germline ends. The CDR3 bases are TGTGCCAGCAGCTTGGGCGGAAACAGTCTGCCCCAGCATTTT. This sequence encodes CASSLGGNSLPQHF.

About this clonotype: One junction end does not reproduce the germline sequence, and a read error may be involved. This sequence joins TRBV6-5 and TRBJ2-5; D assignment may be TRBD1 or TRBD2 (5 bases each). This CDR3 has 14 amino acids. Germline V lookup: CDR1 MNHEY, CDR2 SVGAGI. The CDR3 nucleotides read TGTGCCAGCAGTGACCAGGGAGAGGAGGAGACCCAGTATTTC. Protein sequence: CASSDQGEEETQYF.

To note about this clonotype: The junction and the germline gene differ at one end; a read error may be behind it. This sequence joins TRBV6-2 or TRBV6-3 and TRBJ1-1, with D hard to call. Germline CDR1 is MNHEY and CDR2 is SVGEGT. This CDR3 has 13 amino acids. The chain's CDR3 is CASNSDPNTGAFF. The CDR3 nucleotides are TGTGCCAGCAACAGTGATCCGAACACTGGAGCTTTCTTT.

The V and J genes are TRBV28 and TRBJ1-4; no reliable D call. Germline CDR1 reads MDHEN; CDR2 reads SYDVKM. V was pared by 10 bases and J by 8 bases, with 23 bases between. The CDR3 has 15 amino acids. The CDR3 reads CAIIRAGEVAEKLFF. DNA for the CDR3: TGTGCCATCATACGGGCGGGAGAGGTGGCAGAAAAACTGTTTTTT.

Note on this clonotype: Its ends do not fully match the called genes, so a read error is possible. V and J are TRBV29-1 and TRBJ2-1; possible D gene TRBD2, 5 bases. Germline-derived CDR1 and CDR2 are SQVTM and ANQGSEA. The CDR3 contains 15 residues. The CDR3 is CSVVEGGSPYNEQIF. The CDR3 nucleotides read TGCAGCGTTGTTGAGGGCGGGTCCCCCTACAATGAGCAGATCTTC.

In regard to this clonotype: A junction boundary mismatches the germline segment, possibly from a read error. J is TRBJ1-3 and V is TRBV29-1; D possibly corresponds to TRBD1 (5 bases). From germline, CDR1 is SQVTM and CDR2 ANQGSEA. The CDR3 sequence is 14 residues long. As DNA, the CDR3 is TGTGGCGTTGAGGCAGGGATGGCCGGAAACACCATATATTTT. Translating it yields CGVEAGMAGNTIYF.

On this clonotype: Mismatch with germline at one junction end may stem from a read error. The V and J genes are TRBV11-2 and TRBJ1-3; D is uncertain. Per germline, CDR1 SGHAT and CDR2 FQNNGV. CDR3 length: 16 residues. As DNA, the CDR3 is TGTGCCAGTAGCTTAAGGACCGATCCGACTGGAAACACCATATATTTT. This encodes CASSLRTDPTGNTIYF.

This clonotype showed up just once. The junction departs from germline at one end; a sequencing error may be responsible. The gene calls are TRBV11-3 and TRBJ1-1; D gene unclear. This CDR3 has 14 residues. The germline CDR1 and CDR2 sequences are SGHNT and YENEEA. CDR3 bases: TGTGTCAGCAGCGCACCTGGGTCCCATACTGAAGCTTTCTTT. This sequence encodes CVSSAPGSHTEAFF. Drawing the rest from reference TRBV11-3 and TRBJ1-1, the complete variable domain is EAGVVQSPRYKIIEKKQPVAFWCNPISGHNTLYWYLQNLGQGPELLIRYENEEAVDDSQLPKDRFSAERLKGVDSTLKIQPAELGDSAVYLCVSSAPGSHTEAFFGQGTRLTVV.

A remark on this clonotype: The CDR3 end shows no conserved phenylalanine or tryptophan, and so a read error is likely. The rearrangement links TRBV4-2 to TRBJ2-7, with D possibly matching TRBD1 (5 bases). The ends were cut back, 2 bases at V and 6 bases at J, with 14 bases in the middle. Germline CDR1 and CDR2: LGHNA and YNFKEQ. There are 14 residues in the CDR3. The CDR3 DNA reads as TGTGCCAGCAGCCAAACAACAGGAATCTGCGAGCAGTACCTC. It yields the protein CASSQTTGICEQYL.

Of note for this clonotype: One end of the junction fails to match germline, which may point to a read error. V usage is TRBV28 and J usage is TRBJ2-7, with D hard to call. CDR1 is MDHEN, CDR2 SYDVKM, per germline. This CDR3 region has 12 residues. The CDR3: CASSFSIGERYF. CDR3 nucleotides: TGTGCCAGCAGTTTTTCAATAGGAGAGCGGTACTTC.